This TCR beta chain was profiled in a study of CD8 T cells in Susac syndrome. RNA totalling roughly 0.5 to 1 ug underwent reverse transcription with random hexamers. The CDR3 of TCR beta was amplified by immunoSEQ multiplex PCR across 54 Vbeta and 13 Jbeta. MiXCR, run by TCRdb on the immunoSEQ multiplex PCR reads, gives a single entry per CDR3 protein. Here the sample spans about 430,000 distinct CDR3 sequences, approximately 89% being singletons. This CDR3 comprises 12 residues. V was shortened by 2 bases and J by 5 bases, with 7 bases between the two germline ends. The V gene's germline CDR1 is GTSNPN and CDR2 SVGIG (reference sequence). The multiple sclerosis controls consisted of treatment-naive patients with relapsing-remitting disease, either stable or active. TEMRA cells were FACS-enriched, and CD8+ and CD4+ T cells were isolated negatively.

The sequenced sample consisted of CD8+ T cells from PBMCs. The receptor was isolated from a human donor with multiple sclerosis. This chain connects TRBV30 to TRBJ2-1, with unresolved D. The DNA of the CDR3 is TGTGCCTGGAGTATATCAAACAATGAGCAGTTCTTC. Protein: CAWSISNNEQFF.